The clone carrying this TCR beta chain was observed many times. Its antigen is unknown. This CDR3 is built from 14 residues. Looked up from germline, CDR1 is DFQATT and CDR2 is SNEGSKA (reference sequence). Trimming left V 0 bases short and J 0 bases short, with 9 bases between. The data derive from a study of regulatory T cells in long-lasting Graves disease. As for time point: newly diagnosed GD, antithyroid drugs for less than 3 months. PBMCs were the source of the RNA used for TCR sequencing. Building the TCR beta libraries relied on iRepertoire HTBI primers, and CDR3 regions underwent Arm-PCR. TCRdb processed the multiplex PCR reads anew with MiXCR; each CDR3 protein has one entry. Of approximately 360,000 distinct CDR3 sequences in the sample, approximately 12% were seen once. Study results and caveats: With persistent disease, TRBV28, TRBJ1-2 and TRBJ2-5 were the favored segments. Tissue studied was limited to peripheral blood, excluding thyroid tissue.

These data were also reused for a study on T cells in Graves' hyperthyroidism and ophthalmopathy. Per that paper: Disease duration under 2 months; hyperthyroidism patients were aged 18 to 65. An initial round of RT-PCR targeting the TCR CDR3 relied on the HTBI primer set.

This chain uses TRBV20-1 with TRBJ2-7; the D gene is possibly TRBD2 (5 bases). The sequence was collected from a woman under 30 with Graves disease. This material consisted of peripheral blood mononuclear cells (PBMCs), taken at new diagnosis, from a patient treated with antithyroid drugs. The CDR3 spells CSARDRESSYEQYF. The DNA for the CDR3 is TGCAGTGCTAGAGATAGGGAGAGCTCCTACGAGCAGTACTTC.